Listed here are 32 T cell receptor beta chains from one sample, sequenced in a study of blood T cell repertoires in COVID-19. Clones were sequenced by immunoSEQ multiplex PCR, and TCRdb holds only the in-frame ones, with some missing. The sample shows approximately 230,000 clones, approximately 88% of them seen only once. Sequenced input: peripheral blood. The receptors shown here come from a woman in her 30s with COVID-19, enrolled during active disease.

This chain links TRBV12-3 or TRBV12-4 with TRBJ2-7, with a possible D match to TRBD1 (5 bases). This CDR3 has 12 residues. V was shortened by 6 bases and J by 2 bases, with 8 bases between the two germline ends. This CDR3 is CASREDTYEQYF. Written as DNA, the CDR3 is TGTGCCAGCAGAGAGGACACCTACGAGCAGTACTTC.

The chain combines TRBV7-8 with TRBJ2-7; 9 nucleotides align to TRBD1. V shed 5 bases and J 4 bases; nucleotides not matched to a gene: 12. Germline assignment: CDR1 SGHVS and CDR2 FQNEAQ. The CDR3 spans 16 residues. CDR3 amino acids: CASSRAGQGGFYEQYV. The CDR3 DNA reads TGTGCCAGCAGCCGAGCGGGACAGGGCGGCTTTTACGAGCAGTACGTC.

The chain has TRBV18 and TRBJ1-5; TRBD1 aligns across 11 bases. This CDR3 has 19 amino acids. The germline CDR1 and CDR2 sequences are KGHSH and LQKENI. V shed 2 bases and J 1 base; nucleotides not matched to a gene: 10. For the CDR3, the DNA is TGTGCCAGCTCACCAAGCCGGACAGGGGGCAGAGGGAGCAATCAGCCCCAGCATTTT. It translates to CASSPSRTGGRGSNQPQHF.

The chain is built from TRBV29-1 and TRBJ2-1; 14 nucleotides line up with TRBD2. CDR1 and CDR2 from the germline V gene are SQVTM and ANQGSEA. This CDR3 region has 15 residues. With V trimmed by 3 bases and J by 7 bases, 5 bases remained unmatched. CDR3 residues: CSVEGTSGRYNEQFF. In DNA form, the CDR3 reads TGCAGCGTTGAGGGGACTAGCGGGAGATATAATGAGCAGTTCTTC.

This clone has a single count. The rearrangement joins TRBV27 to TRBJ2-2, with a tentative D call TRBD1 (5 bases). CDR1 is MNHEY, CDR2 SMNVEV, per germline (reference sequence). This CDR3 has 14 residues. Trimming removed 1 base at V and 13 bases at J, with 16 bases between. CDR3 DNA sequence: TGTGCCAGCAGTTTATGGCTGGGGCCCCCCCCGCTGTTTTTT. Amino acid sequence: CASSLWLGPPPLFF.

The chain recombines TRBV5-1 with TRBJ2-7, with 9 bases identical to TRBD1. Germline loops: CDR1 SGHRS, CDR2 YFSETQ. The CDR3 has 16 amino acids. Trimming took 4 bases from V and 1 from J; bases not matched to a gene: 9. CDR3 amino acids: CASSKGQGVISYEQYV. For the CDR3, the DNA is TGCGCCAGCAGCAAGGGACAGGGAGTGATATCCTACGAGCAGTACGTC.

The chain employs TRBV19 and TRBJ2-5; 7 nucleotides align to TRBD2. The CDR3 spans 14 residues. Trimming removed 6 bases from V and 2 bases from J; junction bases left unmatched: 6. Per germline, CDR1 LNHDA and CDR2 SQIVND (reference sequence). CDR3 residues: CASRAGTTQETQYF. CDR3 DNA sequence: TGTGCCAGTAGGGCCGGGACTACGCAAGAGACCCAGTACTTC. The whole variable domain, filled in from reference TRBV19 and TRBJ2-5, reads DGGITQSPKYLFRKEGQNVTLSCEQNLNHDAMYWYRQDPGQGLRLIYYSQIVNDFQKGDIAEGYSVSREKKESFPLTVTSAQKNPTAFYLCASRAGTTQETQYFGPGTRLLVL.

V is TRBV7-8 and J is TRBJ2-1; weak D call: TRBD2 (6 bases). In germline, CDR1 is SGHVS, CDR2 FQNEAQ. The CDR3 is 15 residues long. Trimming removed 1 base from V and 6 bases from J, with 13 bases in between. In DNA, the CDR3 is TGTGCCAGCAGCTTAGGGGGGGACCGACTCAATGAGCAGTTCTTC. Amino acid sequence: CASSLGGDRLNEQFF.

The J gene is TRBJ2-2, the V gene TRBV11-3, with TRBD2 matching over 8 bases. With V trimmed by 4 bases and J by 6 bases, 10 bases remained unmatched. The germline V gene has CDR1 SGHNT and CDR2 YENEEA. This CDR3 is 16 amino acids long. The CDR3 loop is CASSSRSGRGAGELFF. CDR3 coding DNA: TGTGCCAGCAGCTCACGGAGCGGGAGAGGTGCCGGGGAGCTGTTTTTT. The full variable domain, completed using reference TRBV11-3 and TRBJ2-2, is EAGVVQSPRYKIIEKKQPVAFWCNPISGHNTLYWYLQNLGQGPELLIRYENEEAVDDSQLPKDRFSAERLKGVDSTLKIQPAELGDSAVYLCASSSRSGRGAGELFFGEGSRLTVL.

The chain links TRBV10-3 to TRBJ1-4; 7 bases agree with TRBD1. Looked up from germline, CDR1 is ENHRY and CDR2 is SYGVKD. With V trimmed by 10 bases and J by 3 bases, 14 bases remained unmatched. The CDR3 is 16 amino acids. CDR3 nucleotides: TGTGCCACAGGGGGTGACAGCATGTCCCCTAATGAAAAACTGTTTTTT. Residues: CATGGDSMSPNEKLFF.

This clone was detected only a few times. The V and J genes are TRBV29-1 and TRBJ1-3; TRBD1 aligns across 11 bases. The CDR3 covers 14 residues. Germline CDR1 SQVTM, CDR2 ANQGSEA. After removal of 7 bases from V and 8 bases from J, the junction contained 10 bases not matched to a gene. The CDR3 here is CSAGSPGQGDTIYF. As DNA, the CDR3 is TGCAGCGCCGGGAGCCCGGGACAGGGGGACACCATATATTTT. The full variable domain, rest sourced from reference TRBV29-1 and TRBJ1-3, is SAVISQKPSRDICQRGTSLTIQCQVDSQVTMMFWYRQQPGQSLTLIATANQGSEATYESGFVIDKFPISRPNLTFSTLTVSNMSPEDSSIYLCSAGSPGQGDTIYFGEGSWLTVV.

This rearrangement joins TRBV9 to TRBJ1-2; TRBD1 aligns across 7 bases. The CDR3 is 15 residues long. The trim removed 0 bases at V and 7 bases at J, leaving 9 bases unmatched. From germline, CDR1 is SGDLS and CDR2 YYNGEE. The CDR3 is CASSVAALQGGGYTF. For the CDR3, the DNA is TGTGCCAGCAGCGTAGCTGCCCTCCAGGGGGGTGGCTACACCTTC.

The rearrangement links TRBV19 to TRBJ2-1, with a tentative D call TRBD2 (6 bases). The germline CDR1 and CDR2 sequences are LNHDA and SQIVND (reference sequence). The CDR3 runs to 14 residues. V lost 5 bases to trimming and J lost 6 bases, with 14 bases between them. The DNA of the CDR3 is TGTGCCAGTAGTCCCTATGGGGGGTCCAATGAGCAGTTCTTC. Translation gives CASSPYGGSNEQFF.

In its sample, this clone was seen once. The J gene is TRBJ1-2, the V gene TRBV19; no definite D call. The V gene's germline CDR1 is LNHDA and CDR2 SQIVND (reference sequence). The CDR3 consists of 14 residues. Trimming removed 6 bases from V and 1 base from J, with 12 bases in between. CDR3 protein: CASSPQRDNYGYTF. As DNA, the CDR3 is TGTGCCAGTAGCCCACAGAGAGATAACTATGGCTACACCTTC.

The chain employs TRBV24-1 and TRBJ2-5, with TRBD2 matching 13 bases. The CDR3 spans 16 residues. The germline V gene has CDR1 KGHDR and CDR2 SFDVKD. V shed 8 bases, J shed 2 bases, and the junction held 7 bases outside the gene matches. The CDR3 nucleotides read TGTGCCACCACGCCGAGGACTAGCGGGGGACAAGAGACCCAGTACTTC. Its protein product is CATTPRTSGGQETQYF.

This clone was seen once. The chain employs TRBV10-3 and TRBJ2-7, with 9 bases that match TRBD1. Germline CDR1 is ENHRY and CDR2 is SYGVKD. Trimming cost V 5 bases and J 3 bases; bases outside gene matches: 5. The CDR3 sequence is 14 residues long. CDR3 DNA: TGTGCCATCAGTACGGGACAGGGCTACTACGAGCAGTACTTC. Its protein is CAISTGQGYYEQYF.

J is TRBJ2-1 and V is TRBV27, with 7 bases aligning to TRBD2. The CDR3 runs to 15 residues. Germline V CDR1 and CDR2: MNHEY, SMNVEV (reference sequence). Germline trimming cut 0 bases from V and 4 bases from J; bases unmatched to any gene: 3. The CDR3, as DNA: TGTGCCAGCAGTTTATCGCAGGGAGGGTACAATGAGCAGTTCTTC. Translated, it gives CASSLSQGGYNEQFF.

V is TRBV4-2 and J is TRBJ1-2, with 9 nucleotides matching TRBD1. V was clipped by 0 bases and J by 6 bases; unmatched bases: 14. The CDR3 extends over 18 amino acids. Germline lookup yields CDR1 LGHNA and CDR2 YNFKEQ. The CDR3 loop is CASSQDRKGGTGINGYTF. CDR3 DNA sequence: TGTGCCAGCAGCCAAGATCGTAAGGGTGGGACAGGGATAAATGGCTACACCTTC.

This sequence joins TRBV5-1 and TRBJ2-3, with 10 bases matching TRBD1. Trimming removed 9 bases from V and 0 bases from J; junction bases left unmatched: 4. Germline assignment: CDR1 SGHRS and CDR2 YFSETQ. This CDR3 region has 14 residues. The CDR3 DNA reads TGCGCCACGCGACAGGGGGCGAGCACAGATACGCAGTATTTT. Residues: CATRQGASTDTQYF.

The rearrangement links TRBV6-4 to TRBJ1-2, with 7 bases fitting TRBD1. The V and J ends lost 2 bases and 8 bases, in that order; junction bases with no gene match: 5. The CDR3 runs 13 residues. The germline V gene has CDR1 MRHNA and CDR2 SNTAGT. The CDR3 nucleotides read TGTGCCAGCAGTGACGACAGGGATTGGGGCTACACCTTC. Its protein product is CASSDDRDWGYTF.

This sequence joins TRBV7-2 and TRBJ2-7, with TRBD1 matching over 7 bases. The CDR3 extends over 15 amino acids. Per germline, CDR1 SGHTA and CDR2 FQGNSA. Trimming cost V 1 base and J 4 bases; bases outside gene matches: 7. The CDR3 loop is CASSLGQGVGYEQYV. CDR3 in DNA: TGTGCCAGCAGCTTAGGCCAGGGGGTAGGATACGAGCAGTACGTC.

The CDR3 reads CASSPGQPVEAFF. In DNA, the CDR3 is TGTGCCAGCAGCCCAGGACAGCCCGTTGAAGCTTTCTTT. This chain links TRBV3-1 (or the pseudogene TRBV3-2) with TRBJ1-1; D may be TRBD1 (6 bases). Germline V gives CDR1 LGHDT, CDR2 YNNKEL (reference sequence). Trimming cost V 4 bases and J 7 bases, with 13 bases left between them. The CDR3 is 13 amino acids.

This clone is a singleton in its sample. The J gene is TRBJ2-7, the V gene TRBV5-6; a weak D match, TRBD1 (5 bases). CDR1 is SGHDT and CDR2 is YYEEEE in the germline V gene. The CDR3 totals 16 residues. V lost 0 bases to trimming and J lost 5 bases, with 18 bases between them. The CDR3 DNA reads as TGTGCCAGCAGCTTGGCCTTCCGGCAGGGATATAACGAGCAGTACGTC. Translation gives CASSLAFRQGYNEQYV.

The V and J genes are TRBV6-5 and TRBJ2-3; 11 nucleotides agree with TRBD2. Germline CDR1 and CDR2: MNHEY and SVGAGI. V lost 5 bases and J lost 2; bases outside the gene matches: 3. The CDR3 is 15 amino acids. Here the CDR3 DNA reads TGTGCCAGCAGTCCGGGACTAGCGGCCACAGATACGCAGTATTTT. Encoded protein: CASSPGLAATDTQYF.

The chain is built from TRBV25-1 and TRBJ2-3; D gene ambiguous. The length of the CDR3 is 15 residues. V lost 1 base and J 1 base, leaving 9 bases between the germline ends. The V gene's germline CDR1 is MGHDK and CDR2 SYGVNS. The DNA of the CDR3 is TGTGCCAGCAGTGAATTATTGGCCGGCACAGATACGCAGTATTTT. Residues: CASSELLAGTDTQYF. The variable domain in full, completed from reference TRBV25-1 and TRBJ2-3, reads EADIYQTPRYLVIGTGKKITLECSQTMGHDKMYWYQQDPGMELHLIHYSYGVNSTEKGDLSSESTVSRIRTEHFPLTLESARPSHTSQYLCASSELLAGTDTQYFGPGTRLTVL.

This clone was counted a single time. The same CDR3 also results from other DNA sequences found in this sample. The gene calls are TRBV11-2 and TRBJ2-2; unclear D gene. This CDR3 has 14 amino acids. Germline CDR1 reads SGHAT; CDR2 reads FQNNGV. The germline V and J ends were trimmed by 3 bases and 1 base, with 6 bases remaining between them. The CDR3 DNA follows: TGTGCCAGCAGCTTGGCAGGGAACACCGGGGAGCTGTTTTTT. Translation: CASSLAGNTGELFF. The variable domain in full, with the rest retrieved from reference TRBV11-2 and TRBJ2-2, is EAGVAQSPRYKIIEKRQSVAFWCNPISGHATLYWYQQILGQGPKLLIQFQNNGVVDDSQLPKDRFSAERLKGVDSTLKIQPAKLEDSAVYLCASSLAGNTGELFFGEGSRLTVL.

The genes are TRBV4-1 and TRBJ2-5; 7 nucleotides line up with TRBD1. Germline V gene sequence: CDR1 MGHRA, CDR2 YSYEKL. Trimming cost V 2 bases and J 1 base; bases outside gene matches: 1. The CDR3 is 14 residues long. The DNA of the CDR3 is TGCGCCAGCAGCCAAAGGGACAGCCAAGAGACCCAGTACTTC. This encodes CASSQRDSQETQYF.

This clone was seen more than once but under ten times. The gene calls are TRBV9 and TRBJ2-1; 8 bases fit TRBD1. The germline V gene has CDR1 SGDLS and CDR2 YYNGEE. V dropped 0 bases and J dropped 0; count of bases not matched to a gene: 11. CDR3 length equals 19 residues. This CDR3 is CASSVEGTGILSSYNEQFF. CDR3 in DNA: TGTGCCAGCAGCGTAGAGGGGACAGGTATCCTTAGCTCCTACAATGAGCAGTTCTTC.

The chain employs TRBV5-1 and TRBJ1-2, with unresolved D. The CDR3 sequence is 12 residues long. Trimming stripped 4 bases from V and 4 bases from J, with 8 bases between. CDR1 is SGHRS, CDR2 YFSETQ, per germline. This CDR3 is CASSPTGYGYTF. The CDR3 DNA is TGCGCCAGCAGCCCCACGGGCTATGGCTACACCTTC.

This chain connects TRBV7-2 to TRBJ2-3, with TRBD2 identical over 11 bases. From germline, CDR1 is SGHTA and CDR2 FQGNSA. The CDR3 contains 16 residues. The V and J ends lost 2 bases and 0 bases, in that order; junction bases with no gene match: 1. In nucleotides, the CDR3 is TGTGCCAGCAGCTTACGACTAGCGGGGAGCACAGATACGCAGTATTTT. Its translation: CASSLRLAGSTDTQYF.

J is TRBJ2-1 and V is TRBV7-2; D not certain. Germline V gene sequence: CDR1 SGHTA, CDR2 FQGNSA. V was pared by 2 bases and J by 0 bases, with 8 bases between. The CDR3 loop spans 15 amino acids. This CDR3 is CASSLQAGSYNEQFF. In nucleotides, the CDR3 is TGTGCCAGCAGCTTACAGGCCGGCTCCTACAATGAGCAGTTCTTC. Variable domain in full (rest from reference TRBV7-2 and TRBJ2-1): GAGVSQSPSNKVTEKGKDVELRCDPISGHTALYWYRQSLGQGLEFLIYFQGNSAPDKSGLPSDRFSAERTGGSVSTLTIQRTQQEDSAVYLCASSLQAGSYNEQFFGPGTRLTVL.

The chain employs TRBV5-1 and TRBJ2-1; 9 positions match TRBD2. The CDR3 extends over 15 amino acids. V shed 0 bases and J 6 bases; nucleotides not matched to a gene: 4. CDR1 SGHRS and CDR2 YFSETQ come from the germline V gene. CDR3 protein: CASSLGRLAANEQFF. CDR3 DNA sequence: TGCGCCAGCAGCTTGGGAAGACTAGCGGCCAATGAGCAGTTCTTC.